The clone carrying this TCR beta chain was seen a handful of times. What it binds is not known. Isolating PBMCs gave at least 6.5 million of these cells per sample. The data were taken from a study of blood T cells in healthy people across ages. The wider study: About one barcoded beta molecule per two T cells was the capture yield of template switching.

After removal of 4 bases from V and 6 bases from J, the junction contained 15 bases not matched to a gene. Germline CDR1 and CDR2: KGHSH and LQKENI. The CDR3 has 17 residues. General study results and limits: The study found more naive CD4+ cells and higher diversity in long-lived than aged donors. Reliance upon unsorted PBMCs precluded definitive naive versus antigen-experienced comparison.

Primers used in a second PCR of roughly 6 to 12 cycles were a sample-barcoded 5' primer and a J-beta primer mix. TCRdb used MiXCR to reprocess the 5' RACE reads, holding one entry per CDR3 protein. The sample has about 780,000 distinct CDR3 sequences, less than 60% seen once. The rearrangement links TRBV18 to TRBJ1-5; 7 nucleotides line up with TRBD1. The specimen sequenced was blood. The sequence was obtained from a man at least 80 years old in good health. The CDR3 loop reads CASSQVGGGVASQPQHF. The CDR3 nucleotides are TGTGCCAGCTCACAGGTCGGAGGGGGCGTCGCCAGTCAGCCCCAGCATTTT.